Listed below are T cell receptor beta chains from one sample, sequenced in a study of shared clonotypes between healthy human individuals. The repertoire was sequenced with immunoSEQ multiplex PCR; TCRdb's copy has only in-frame clones and lacks some. Here the sample spans some 1,100,000 clones, approximately 80% being singletons. Material for sequencing was memory CD4+ T cells from PBMCs. Receptors originate from a man aged 18 to 29 in good health. Some clones in this sample may be carry-over from other donors' samples. The CDR3 runs from the conserved cysteine through the conserved F or W. The D gene is left open where the match is weak. Clone sizes are given selectively: once, few, many, or a class where the clone is expanded.

.	TRBV28	TRBD1	TRBJ1-1	CASRAPGQGALEAFF	TGTGCCAGCAGGGCCCCGGGACAGGGGGCCCTTGAAGCTTTCTTT
.	TRBV7-9	TRBD2	TRBJ2-7	CASSSRERDSYEQYF	TGTGCCAGCAGCTCCCGGGAGCGGGATTCCTACGAGCAGTACTTC
.	TRBV5-1	.	TRBJ1-1	CASSLMGSGAFF	TGCGCCAGCAGCTTGATGGGGTCGGGGGCTTTCTTT
.	TRBV7-8	.	TRBJ2-3	CASSPGRTDTQYF	TGTGCCAGCAGCCCGGGAAGGACAGATACGCAGTATTTT
.	TRBV5-1	TRBD1	TRBJ2-3	CASSVAGQGLNTQYF	TGCGCCAGCAGCGTGGCTGGACAGGGATTGAATACGCAGTATTTT
.	TRBV10-3	.	TRBJ1-4	CAISESTGPNEKLFF	TGTGCCATCAGTGAGTCGACAGGACCGAATGAAAAACTGTTTTTT
.	TRBV7-2	.	TRBJ2-7	CASSWRVSEQYF	TGTGCCAGCAGTTGGAGGGTCTCCGAGCAGTACTTC
.	TRBV9	.	TRBJ2-5	CASSAPQETQYF	TGTGCCAGCAGCGCACCTCAAGAGACCCAGTACTTC
.	TRBV29-1	TRBD1	TRBJ2-5	CSAGDRGGETQYF	TGCAGCGCCGGGGACAGGGGTGGAGAGACCCAGTACTTC
once	TRBV28	TRBD1	TRBJ2-1	CASRSTGTGSNEQFF	TGTGCCAGCAGGTCGACAGGGACAGGATCCAATGAGCAGTTCTTC
once	TRBV30	.	TRBJ1-3	CAWTVTRAGNTIYF	TGTGCCTGGACCGTAACTCGCGCTGGAAACACCATATATTTT
many	TRBV27	.	TRBJ1-1	CASSYAGRVNTEAFF	TGTGCCAGCAGTTACGCGGGACGGGTGAACACTGAAGCTTTCTTT
few	TRBV7-2	.	TRBJ2-1	CASSLDGGNNEQFF	TGTGCCAGCAGCTTAGATGGGGGGAACAATGAGCAGTTCTTC